One and the same sample provided the 13 T cell receptor beta chains below, sequenced in a study of CD8 T cell repertoires and HIV-1 epitope variants. The repertoire was sequenced with immunoSEQ multiplex PCR; TCRdb's copy has only in-frame clones and lacks some. The data hold approximately 90,000 clones, with over 70% observed a single time. Sequencing used uncultured baseline CD8+ T cells from peripheral blood mononuclear cells (PBMCs). The receptors stem from a male donor with HIV.

This sequence joins TRBV5-5 and TRBJ2-5; D may be TRBD2 (6 bases). The CDR3 runs 15 residues. Trimming shortened V by 2 bases and J by 5 bases, and 16 bases separated the two germline ends. Germline CDR1 reads SGHKS; CDR2 reads YYEKEE (reference sequence). CDR3: CASSFSGVADETQYF. The CDR3, as DNA: TGTGCCAGCAGCTTCTCGGGAGTGGCGGATGAGACCCAGTACTTC.

The chain recombines TRBV7-6 with TRBJ1-5; the D gene is possibly TRBD1 (5 bases). Per the germline V gene, CDR1 is SGHVS and CDR2 is FNYEAQ. Trimming removed 5 bases at V and 4 bases at J, with 15 bases between. The CDR3 contains 15 residues. The CDR3 DNA is TGTGCCAGCAGCCCTGTGCAGGGTGGAAATCAGCCCCAGCATTTT. As protein: CASSPVQGGNQPQHF.

V and J are TRBV5-4 and TRBJ2-1, with D possibly matching TRBD2 (5 bases). The V and J ends lost 4 bases and 5 bases respectively, with 10 bases between them. CDR3 length: 13 amino acids. CDR1 is SGHNT and CDR2 is YYREEE in the germline V gene (reference sequence). The CDR3 sequence is CASSLDFNNEQFF. CDR3 nucleotide sequence: TGTGCCAGCAGCCTGGACTTTAACAATGAGCAGTTCTTC.

CDR3 amino acids: CASSLNGGITEAFF. In DNA, the CDR3 is TGTGCCAGCAGCTTAAACGGGGGAATCACTGAAGCTTTCTTT. The V and J genes are TRBV7-3 and TRBJ1-1; maybe TRBD1 (5 bases). Between the trimmed V and J ends, which lost 1 base and 4 bases, there was a span of 10 bases. The CDR3 is made up of 14 amino acids. Germline V lookup: CDR1 SGHTA, CDR2 FQGTGA.

The chain has TRBV13 and TRBJ2-5, with 9 bases that match TRBD2. J was trimmed by 0 bases and V by 0 bases; bases with no gene match: 2. Germline CDR1 PRHDT, CDR2 FYEKMQ (reference sequence). The CDR3 sequence is 16 residues long. CDR3 amino acids: CASSLGVAGDQETQYF. Here the CDR3 DNA reads TGTGCCAGCAGCTTAGGGGTAGCGGGGGACCAAGAGACCCAGTACTTC.

In this sample, this clone turned up once. The rearrangement joins TRBV7-2 to TRBJ1-5; weak D call: TRBD1 (6 bases). CDR1 is SGHTA, CDR2 FQGNSA, per germline. The CDR3 loop spans 14 amino acids. Trimming took 8 bases from V and 6 from J, leaving 17 bases between them. The CDR3 DNA sequence: TGTGCCAGCCATCCGAGGGGGGATCTTCAGCCCCAGCATTTT. Translation gives CASHPRGDLQPQHF.

This sequence joins TRBV19 and TRBJ2-5; 12 bases match TRBD1. This CDR3 has 15 amino acids. Trimming removed 4 bases from V and 5 bases from J; junction bases left unmatched: 5. CDR1 is LNHDA, CDR2 SQIVND, per germline (reference sequence). For the CDR3, the DNA is TGTGCCAGTAGTACGGGGACAGGGGGCTCCGAGACCCAGTACTTC. Translation: CASSTGTGGSETQYF.

The chain combines TRBV5-6 with TRBJ2-5; 7 bases are shared with TRBD1. CDR1 is SGHDT and CDR2 is YYEEEE in the germline V gene. The ends lost 5 bases at V and 5 bases at J; junction bases unmatched: 6. The CDR3 runs 13 residues. Here the CDR3 DNA reads TGTGCCAGCAGTCGAGGGGGCCGGGAGACCCAGTACTTC. Protein: CASSRGGRETQYF.

The gene calls are TRBV19 and TRBJ2-5; 7 bases match TRBD2. The CDR3 extends over 16 amino acids. After removal of 6 bases from V and 2 bases from J, the junction contained 12 bases not matched to a gene. Per the germline V gene, CDR1 is LNHDA and CDR2 is SQIVND (reference sequence). The CDR3 here is CASSSTGGTTQETQYF. The CDR3 DNA follows: TGTGCCAGTAGCTCGACCGGGGGGACTACACAAGAGACCCAGTACTTC.

The chain uses TRBV13 and TRBJ2-1; no firm D call. V lost 5 bases, J lost 2 bases, and 16 bases lay in between. There are 16 residues in the CDR3. Germline V CDR1 and CDR2: PRHDT, FYEKMQ (reference sequence). CDR3 sequence (DNA): TGTGCCAGCAGCCGTGGAGATTTGTGGCCCTACAATGAGCAGTTCTTC. Residues: CASSRGDLWPYNEQFF.

This clone appeared a few times. This chain links TRBV6-6 with TRBJ1-5; a possible D gene is TRBD1 (5 bases). CDR1 and CDR2 (germline): MNHNY, SVGAGI (reference sequence). This CDR3 region has 12 residues. Trimming took 8 bases from V and 9 from J, leaving 14 bases between them. This CDR3 reads CASANEGWPQHF. In nucleotides, the CDR3 is TGTGCCAGCGCCAACGAGGGGTGGCCCCAGCATTTT.

The chain is built from TRBV7-9 and TRBJ1-4; D unclear. CDR3 length: 15 amino acids. Germline-derived CDR1 and CDR2 are SEHNR and FQNEAQ (reference sequence). The ends were cut back, 0 bases at V and 6 bases at J, with 11 bases in the middle. The CDR3 DNA reads as TGTGCCAGCAGCTTAGCTACGGGGTTTGATGAAAAACTGTTTTTT. Translating it yields CASSLATGFDEKLFF.

The rearrangement joins TRBV5-1 to TRBJ1-1; no clear D gene. Trimming shortened V by 0 bases and J by 0 bases, and 9 bases separated the two germline ends. The CDR3 has 15 residues. Germline values: CDR1 SGHRS, CDR2 YFSETQ. CDR3 nucleotides: TGCGCCAGCAGCTTGGAAATGAATTTGAACACTGAAGCTTTCTTT. Amino acids: CASSLEMNLNTEAFF.